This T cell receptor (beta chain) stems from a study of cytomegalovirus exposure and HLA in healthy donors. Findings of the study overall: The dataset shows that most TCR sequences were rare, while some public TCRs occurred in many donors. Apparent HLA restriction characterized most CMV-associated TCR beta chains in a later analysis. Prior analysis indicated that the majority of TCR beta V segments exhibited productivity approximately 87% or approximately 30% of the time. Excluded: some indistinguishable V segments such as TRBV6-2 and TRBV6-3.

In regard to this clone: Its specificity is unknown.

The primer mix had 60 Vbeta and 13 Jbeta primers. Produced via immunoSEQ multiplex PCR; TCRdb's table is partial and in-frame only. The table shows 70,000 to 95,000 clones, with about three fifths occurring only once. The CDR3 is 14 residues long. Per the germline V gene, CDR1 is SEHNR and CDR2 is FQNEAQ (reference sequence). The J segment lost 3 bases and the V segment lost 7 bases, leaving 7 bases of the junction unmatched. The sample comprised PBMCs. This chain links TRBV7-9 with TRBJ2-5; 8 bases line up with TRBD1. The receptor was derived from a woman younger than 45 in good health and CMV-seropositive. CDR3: CASTRDRRKETQYF. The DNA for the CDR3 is TGTGCCAGCACCCGGGACAGGAGGAAAGAGACCCAGTACTTC.